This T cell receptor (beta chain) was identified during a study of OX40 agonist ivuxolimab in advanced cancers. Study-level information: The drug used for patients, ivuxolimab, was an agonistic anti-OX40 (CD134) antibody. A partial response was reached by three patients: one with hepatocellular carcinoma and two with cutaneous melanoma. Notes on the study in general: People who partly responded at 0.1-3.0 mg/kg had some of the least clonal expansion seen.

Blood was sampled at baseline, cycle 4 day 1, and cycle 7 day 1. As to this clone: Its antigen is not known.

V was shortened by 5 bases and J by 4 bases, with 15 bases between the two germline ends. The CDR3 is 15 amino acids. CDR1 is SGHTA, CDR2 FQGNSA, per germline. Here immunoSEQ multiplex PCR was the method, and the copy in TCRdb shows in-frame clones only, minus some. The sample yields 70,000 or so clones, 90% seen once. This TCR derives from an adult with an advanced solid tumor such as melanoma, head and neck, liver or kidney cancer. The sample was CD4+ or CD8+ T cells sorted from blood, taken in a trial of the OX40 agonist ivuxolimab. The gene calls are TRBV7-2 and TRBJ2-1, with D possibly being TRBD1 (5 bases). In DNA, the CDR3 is TGTGCCAGCAGCGCCTCTAGGGGTCTGTACAATGAGCAGTTCTTC. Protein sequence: CASSASRGLYNEQFF.